The 5 T cell receptor beta chains given below trace back to one sample, sequenced in a study of cytotoxic CD8 clonotypes in ibrutinib-treated CLL. Sequencing used immunoSEQ multiplex PCR; TCRdb keeps in-frame clones, though not all of them. The data contain approximately 280,000 clones, 70% to 80% of them singletons. Specimen: PBMCs, collected at disease progression, from a patient treated with ibrutinib. These receptors came from a human donor with chronic lymphocytic leukemia.

This clone has more than one count but fewer than ten. The V and J genes are TRBV27 and TRBJ1-4, with 8 bases fitting TRBD1. The CDR3 contains 15 residues. V lost 8 bases to trimming and J lost 7 bases; unmatched junction nucleotides: 12. In germline, CDR1 is MNHEY, CDR2 SMNVEV (reference sequence). This CDR3 reads CASPTYRGESEKLFF. For the CDR3, the DNA is TGTGCCAGCCCAACCTACAGGGGGGAAAGTGAAAAACTGTTTTTT.

The J gene is TRBJ2-1, the V gene TRBV27; no definite D call. With 2 bases removed from V and 0 bases from J, the gap between germline ends came to 14 bases. The CDR3 covers 17 residues. The germline CDR1 and CDR2 sequences are MNHEY and SMNVEV (reference sequence). CDR3 nucleotide sequence: TGTGCCAGCAGTTTAGGAGTGTCTCAGAGCTCCTACAATGAGCAGTTCTTC. Encoded protein: CASSLGVSQSSYNEQFF.

This chain connects TRBV19 to TRBJ1-5; D unresolved. This CDR3 spans 14 amino acids. Looked up from germline, CDR1 is LNHDA and CDR2 is SQIVND (reference sequence). The V end lost 5 bases, the J end lost 6 bases, and 14 bases lay between the germline ends. The DNA for the CDR3 is TGTGCCAGTAGTTTGACACCCTCCATTCAGCCCCAGCATTTT. Amino acids: CASSLTPSIQPQHF.

This chain links TRBV6-5 with TRBJ1-2; D gene uncertain. Germline assignment: CDR1 MNHEY and CDR2 SVGAGI. V lost 4 bases to trimming and J lost 5 bases, with 14 bases between them. This CDR3 has 14 amino acids. The CDR3 nucleotides are TGTGCCAGCAGTTTGTACGAGTCCGGGTATGGCTACACCTTC. It codes for CASSLYESGYGYTF.

This clone occurred once. V usage is TRBV7-6 and J usage is TRBJ1-2; maybe TRBD1 (6 bases). In germline, CDR1 is SGHVS, CDR2 FNYEAQ. V was clipped by 4 bases and J by 2 bases, with 17 bases between them. CDR3 length equals 16 residues. This CDR3 reads CASSSHNAGGNYGYTF. CDR3 coding DNA: TGTGCCAGCAGCTCACACAACGCCGGGGGCAACTATGGCTACACCTTC.